Listed here are 30 T cell receptor beta chains from one sample, sequenced in a study of T cells expressing NK-cell markers. Following a re-call of the 5' RACE reads, TCRdb has one entry per CDR3 protein and lacks DNA. The sample features about 30,000 distinct CDR3 sequences, with 50% to 75% in its top ten. The sequencing input was blood T cells: a sorted CD56 or NKG2C T cell subset, CD4+ or CD8+ T cells, or bulk PBMC T cells (not recorded which). These receptors all stem from a woman between 18 and 70 years old in good health.

The CDR3 sequence is CASSLASSTDTQYF. The chain recombines TRBV5-5 with TRBJ2-3. CDR1 is SGHKS and CDR2 is YYEKEE in the germline V gene (reference sequence). The CDR3 has 14 residues.

The gene calls are TRBV27 and TRBJ2-1; TCRdb outputs TRBD1, but without DNA this stays unchecked. This CDR3 is built from 11 residues. Germline V gene sequence: CDR1 MNHEY, CDR2 SMNVEV (reference sequence). The CDR3 loop reads CASMGVNEQFF.

The V call is TRBV18, the J call TRBJ2-1; TCRdb's assignment of TRBD1 cannot be checked, as there is no DNA. The length of the CDR3 is 16 residues. From germline, CDR1 is KGHSH and CDR2 LQKENI. This CDR3 reads CASSPPTGGSRDEQFF.

This chain connects TRBV9 to TRBJ2-1; no DNA is available, so the TRBD2 call from TCRdb remains unchecked. The CDR3 covers 15 residues. CDR1 and CDR2 from the germline V gene are SGDLS and YYNGEE. CDR3: CASSVEASGSFEQFF.

This chain uses TRBV27 with TRBJ2-1; lacking DNA, the TRBD1 call made by TCRdb goes unchecked. This CDR3 is 15 amino acids long. The V gene's germline CDR1 is MNHEY and CDR2 SMNVEV (reference sequence). The CDR3: CASSSRDRVNNEQFF.

The chain uses TRBV27 and TRBJ2-5; TCRdb selects TRBD1, and the lack of DNA leaves this call unchecked. Germline V gene lookup returns CDR1 MNHEY and CDR2 SMNVEV (reference sequence). This CDR3 region has 16 residues. The CDR3 region is CASSPNPAGAQETQYF.

The chain couples TRBV4-1 to TRBJ2-7. CDR1 is MGHRA, CDR2 YSYEKL, per germline. The CDR3 is 13 amino acids. The CDR3 sequence: CASSQVGTYEQYF.

J is TRBJ2-3 and V is TRBV2; without DNA, the TCRdb call of TRBD2 cannot be checked. The length of the CDR3 is 15 residues. Germline CDR1 SNHLY, CDR2 FYNNEI. The CDR3 loop is CASSGILAGADTQYF.

J is TRBJ2-1 and V is TRBV20-1; the TCRdb D gene call, TRBD1, has no DNA to confirm it. The CDR3 runs to 15 residues. Germline lookup yields CDR1 DFQATT and CDR2 SNEGSKA (reference sequence). CDR3 in amino acids: CSALPQGEPYNEQFF.

The chain carries TRBV29-1 and TRBJ2-3; TCRdb's assignment of TRBD1 cannot be checked, as there is no DNA. The length of the CDR3 is 15 residues. Germline V gives CDR1 SQVTM, CDR2 ANQGSEA. The CDR3 is CSVELQGSGTDTQYF.

The V and J genes are TRBV27 and TRBJ1-2; the D call from TCRdb, TRBD1, cannot be confirmed without DNA. Looked up from germline, CDR1 is MNHEY and CDR2 is SMNVEV (reference sequence). The CDR3 covers 18 residues. The CDR3 here is CASSLSRISGTGGYGYTF.

This rearrangement joins TRBV20-1 to TRBJ2-5. This CDR3 spans 15 amino acids. Germline CDR1 is DFQATT and CDR2 is SNEGSKA (reference sequence). CDR3 sequence: CSARDVGSRLETQYF.

The chain recombines TRBV6-5 with TRBJ2-2. Germline V lookup: CDR1 MNHEY, CDR2 SVGAGI. CDR3 length: 12 residues. CDR3 loop: CASSYRTGELFF.

The chain employs TRBV7-8 and TRBJ2-5; TCRdb selects TRBD2, and the lack of DNA leaves this call unchecked. CDR3 size: 16 residues. The germline gives CDR1 SGHVS, CDR2 FQNEAQ. CDR3 loop: CASSLARGGLRETQYF.

The chain carries TRBV12-3 or TRBV12-4 and TRBJ1-4. The length of the CDR3 is 16 residues. This CDR3 reads CASSFSLESTNEKLFF.

V is TRBV6-5 and J is TRBJ2-1; TCRdb lists TRBD2, though no DNA is available to test this call. The CDR3 sequence is 17 residues long. Germline V gene sequence: CDR1 MNHEY, CDR2 SVGAGI. CDR3 loop: CASSYSVASGGRNEQFF.

This chain connects TRBV7-9 to TRBJ2-7; TCRdb returns TRBD2, unconfirmable since there is no DNA. CDR3 size: 14 residues. The germline CDR1 and CDR2 sequences are SEHNR and FQNEAQ (reference sequence). The CDR3: CASSWSGSADEQYF.

The rearrangement links TRBV5-1 to TRBJ2-7; checking the TCRdb D call of TRBD2 is not possible without DNA. The germline V gene encodes CDR1 SGHRS and CDR2 YFSETQ. CDR3 length: 14 residues. CDR3 in amino acids: CASSLVAGGDEQYF.

This chain links TRBV4-1 with TRBJ2-7; the D call of TRBD1 rests on TCRdb alone, since no DNA is present to check it. Per germline, CDR1 MGHRA and CDR2 YSYEKL. The CDR3 length is 13 residues. CDR3 sequence reads: CASSQDHREEQYF.

The genes are TRBV3-1 and TRBJ1-3; with no DNA, the TCRdb D assignment of TRBD1 cannot be verified. This CDR3 is 20 amino acids long. Germline-derived CDR1 and CDR2 are LGHDT and YNNKEL (reference sequence). CDR3 sequence reads: CASSQVVPDWTDSSGNTIYF.

The genes are TRBV27 and TRBJ2-1; TCRdb outputs TRBD2, but without DNA this stays unchecked. This CDR3 is 16 amino acids long. Germline loops: CDR1 MNHEY, CDR2 SMNVEV (reference sequence). The CDR3 loop reads CASSPLGTSGYNEQFF.

The chain couples TRBV12-3 or TRBV12-4 to TRBJ2-1; there is no DNA to check the TCRdb D call of TRBD1. The CDR3 sequence is 14 residues long. The CDR3 loop reads CASMGGGSYNEQFF.

The chain uses TRBV20-1 and TRBJ1-5. This CDR3 region has 14 residues. Germline assignment: CDR1 DFQATT and CDR2 SNEGSKA (reference sequence). CDR3 loop: CSARGGQGVQPQHF.

J is TRBJ2-7 and V is TRBV20-1. CDR1 is DFQATT, CDR2 SNEGSKA, per germline (reference sequence). This CDR3 has 14 residues. The CDR3 protein is CSARDNQNSYEQYF.

The genes are TRBV27 and TRBJ2-1; the TCRdb D gene call, TRBD1, has no DNA to confirm it. The CDR3 covers 13 residues. CDR1 is MNHEY, CDR2 SMNVEV, per germline (reference sequence). The CDR3 loop reads CASSLDRSNEQFF.

This chain links TRBV3-1 with TRBJ2-7; TCRdb returns TRBD1, unconfirmable since there is no DNA. The CDR3 consists of 14 residues. Germline-derived CDR1 and CDR2 are LGHDT and YNNKEL (reference sequence). CDR3 residues: CASSQANRGYEQYF.

The chain has TRBV5-1 and TRBJ2-3. There are 16 residues in the CDR3. CDR1 SGHRS and CDR2 YFSETQ come from the germline V gene. This chain's CDR3 is CASSLELGLATDTQYF.

The rearrangement links TRBV6-2 or TRBV6-3 to TRBJ2-7; the TRBD2 assignment by TCRdb is unverifiable without DNA. The CDR3 consists of 15 residues. Germline assignment: CDR1 MNHEY and CDR2 SVGEGT. The CDR3: CASSYSGGGSYEQYF.

V is TRBV29-1 and J is TRBJ2-7; TCRdb's D gene call, TRBD1, goes unchecked for lack of DNA. Per germline, CDR1 SQVTM and CDR2 ANQGSEA. The CDR3 totals 13 residues. CDR3 loop: CSVYSGGGYEQYF.

This sequence joins TRBV28 and TRBJ1-2. CDR1 and CDR2 (germline): MDHEN, SYDVKM. The CDR3 sequence is 16 residues long. CDR3 protein: CASSSSRGPANYGYTF.